This T cell receptor (beta chain) was sequenced during a study of CD8 T cells in ankylosing spondylitis. In making TCR beta libraries, quantitative 5'-RACE with molecular barcodes was used. From the 5' RACE reads, TCRdb called clonotypes with MiXCR, one entry per CDR3 protein. Of roughly 30,000 distinct CDR3 sequences in the sample, about 5.1% were seen once. The V and J ends lost 0 bases and 9 bases respectively, with 13 bases between them. This CDR3 has 14 residues. Germline assignment: CDR1 SGDLS and CDR2 YYNGEE. This clonotype was detected many times. Sequencing used blood, either unsorted or a sorted T cell fraction (not recorded which). The clonotype was recovered from a female donor with ankylosing spondylitis or in good health (not recorded which). The chain joins TRBV9 to TRBJ2-1; D unresolved. The CDR3 loop reads CASSVAASLGEQFF. The CDR3 DNA reads as TGTGCCAGCAGCGTAGCGGCTAGTCTAGGTGAGCAGTTCTTC. Looking up the rest from reference TRBV9 and TRBJ2-1 gives the full variable domain: DSGVTQTPKHLITATGQRVTLRCSPRSGDLSVYWYQQSLDQGLQFLIQYYNGEERAKGNILERFSAQQFPDLHSELNLSSLELGDSALYFCASSVAASLGEQFFGPGTRLTVL.